What follows are 27 T cell receptor beta chains derived from one specimen sequenced in a study of cytomegalovirus exposure and HLA in healthy donors. Both 60 Vbeta primers and 13 Jbeta primers went into the PCR. Profiling relied on immunoSEQ multiplex PCR, and the TCRdb table lists in-frame clones only, not all of them. The table includes approximately 74,000 clones, less than 75% detected once. The sequencing input was PBMCs. The receptors were sampled from a man under 40 in good health and CMV-seropositive.

J is TRBJ1-5 and V is TRBV19; tentative D call: TRBD1 (6 bases). This CDR3 comprises 15 residues. Germline values: CDR1 LNHDA, CDR2 SQIVND (reference sequence). Between the trimmed V and J ends, which lost 2 bases and 5 bases, there was a span of 13 bases. The CDR3 DNA reads as TGTGCCAGTAGTATAATTTCGGCAGGGGATCAGCCCCAGCATTTT. Its translation: CASSIISAGDQPQHF. The variable domain in full, with the rest retrieved from reference TRBV19 and TRBJ1-5, is DGGITQSPKYLFRKEGQNVTLSCEQNLNHDAMYWYRQDPGQGLRLIYYSQIVNDFQKGDIAEGYSVSREKKESFPLTVTSAQKNPTAFYLCASSIISAGDQPQHFGDGTRLSIL.

The chain couples TRBV6-1 to TRBJ1-5, with D unclear. This CDR3 is built from 14 residues. The germline V gene has CDR1 MNHNS and CDR2 SASEGT. V was trimmed by 4 bases and J by 5 bases, leaving 12 bases between them. The CDR3 spells CASSVPLRDQPQHF. The CDR3 region has the DNA TGTGCCAGCAGTGTTCCCCTACGGGATCAGCCCCAGCATTTT.

This clone has a single count. This chain links TRBV16 with TRBJ2-7; 8 bases are shared with TRBD1. Germline V gene sequence: CDR1 KGHSY, CDR2 FQNENV. The CDR3 has 14 residues. Trimming cost V 2 bases and J 5 bases; bases outside gene matches: 5. The CDR3 nucleotides are TGTGCCAGCAGCCAAAACAGGGGGGCAAACGAGCAGTACTTC. Its protein product is CASSQNRGANEQYF.

The chain carries TRBV5-6 and TRBJ1-1, with D possibly being TRBD1 (5 bases). Germline CDR1 is SGHDT and CDR2 is YYEEEE. V gave up 0 bases and J gave up 4 bases, with 10 bases separating them. The CDR3 totals 14 residues. The CDR3 DNA reads TGTGCCAGCAGCTTGGGAAGGGGTAGCACTGAAGCTTTCTTT. Its protein is CASSLGRGSTEAFF.

This clone was seen more than once but under ten times. This sequence joins TRBV5-8 and TRBJ1-6, with D possibly matching TRBD1 (5 bases). The CDR3 consists of 15 residues. Germline CDR1 reads SGHTS; CDR2 reads YDEGEE. V lost 1 base to trimming and J lost 7 bases, with 12 bases between them. For the CDR3, the DNA is TGTGCCAGCAGCTTGATGAGGGGAGGGAATTCACCCCTCCACTTT. This encodes CASSLMRGGNSPLHF.

For the CDR3, the DNA is TGCGCCAGCGGGACAGGGGTTACGGGTGAGCAGTTCTTC. Residues: CASGTGVTGEQFF. This chain joins TRBV5-1 and TRBJ2-1, with 10 positions matching TRBD1. The CDR3 covers 13 residues. With 7 bases clipped from V and 9 bases from J, the junction kept 7 bases outside the gene matches. Germline V gene data show CDR1 as SGHRS and CDR2 as YFSETQ. The full variable domain, with the rest looked up from reference TRBV5-1 and TRBJ2-1, is KAGVTQTPRYLIKTRGQQVTLSCSPISGHRSVSWYQQTPGQGLQFLFEYFSETQRNKGNFPGRFSGRQFSNSRSEMNVSTLELGDSALYLCASGTGVTGEQFFGPGTRLTVL.

This clone appeared a few times. This rearrangement joins TRBV30 to TRBJ1-1; a weak D match, TRBD1 (6 bases). The CDR3 loop spans 12 amino acids. The germline CDR1 and CDR2 sequences are GTSNPN and SVGIG (reference sequence). The germline V and J ends were trimmed by 3 bases and 3 bases, with 8 bases remaining between them. The CDR3 nucleotides are TGTGCCTGGAGAAGGGGGTACACTGAAGCTTTCTTT. It encodes CAWRRGYTEAFF.

The CDR3 nucleotides are TGTGCCAGCAGTTACTCGACTAGCGGGAGCTCCTACGAGCAGTACTTC. Its translation: CASSYSTSGSSYEQYF. The chain links TRBV6-6 to TRBJ2-7; 12 positions match TRBD2. The CDR3 extends over 16 amino acids. The V gene's germline CDR1 is MNHNY and CDR2 SVGAGI (reference sequence). V shed 0 bases, J shed 0 bases, and the junction held 0 bases outside the gene matches.

The CDR3 is CASSSPRGGAAGTGELFF. The CDR3 nucleotides read TGTGCCAGCAGTTCCCCTCGAGGGGGGGCCGCGGGCACCGGGGAGCTGTTTTTT. This chain joins TRBV28 and TRBJ2-2; the D gene is possibly TRBD2 (7 bases). V lost 4 bases and J lost 4, with 22 bases in between. This CDR3 spans 18 amino acids. Germline CDR1 reads MDHEN; CDR2 reads SYDVKM.

This chain links TRBV5-6 with TRBJ2-7, with a possible D match to TRBD1 (5 bases). Trimming cost V 1 base and J 3 bases, with 23 bases left between them. The germline CDR1 and CDR2 sequences are SGHDT and YYEEEE. The CDR3 sequence is 18 residues long. CDR3 nucleotide sequence: TGTGCCAGCAGCTTGAGAAGATTTAGCAGGGAACGGTTCTACGAGCAGTACTTC. Translating gives CASSLRRFSRERFYEQYF.

V gene TRBV19 combines with J gene TRBJ2-7, with D possibly matching TRBD2 (6 bases). The CDR3 totals 14 residues. With 8 bases removed from V and 5 bases from J, the gap between germline ends came to 19 bases. CDR1 and CDR2 (germline): LNHDA, SQIVND (reference sequence). CDR3 DNA sequence: TGTGCCAGTCCACCGGGACTCCAAAACGACGAGCAGTACTTC. Translating it yields CASPPGLQNDEQYF.

This chain connects TRBV6-6 to TRBJ1-3; D gene ambiguous. Trimming stripped 3 bases from V and 2 bases from J, with 14 bases between. The CDR3 consists of 16 residues. The germline V gene has CDR1 MNHNY and CDR2 SVGAGI (reference sequence). The CDR3 protein is CASSYIVPGTGNTIYF. CDR3 coding DNA: TGTGCCAGCAGTTATATTGTGCCGGGGACTGGAAACACCATATATTTT.

V usage is TRBV5-1 and J usage is TRBJ1-4, with 8 positions matching TRBD1. Trimming cost V 3 bases and J 2 bases; bases outside gene matches: 3. Germline CDR1 SGHRS, CDR2 YFSETQ. The length of the CDR3 is 15 residues. The CDR3 sequence is CASSSTGATNEKLFF. For the CDR3, the DNA is TGCGCCAGCAGCTCGACAGGGGCCACTAATGAAAAACTGTTTTTT.

V and J are TRBV11-3 and TRBJ2-7; TRBD1 matches 9 bases. V lost 8 bases to trimming and J lost 3 bases; unmatched junction nucleotides: 5. In germline, CDR1 is SGHNT, CDR2 YENEEA. The CDR3 loop spans 13 amino acids. The CDR3 DNA follows: TGTGCCAGCTGCCGGGACAGGGTCTACGAGCAGTACTTC. Translated: CASCRDRVYEQYF. Full variable domain (rest looked up from reference TRBV11-3 and TRBJ2-7): EAGVVQSPRYKIIEKKQPVAFWCNPISGHNTLYWYLQNLGQGPELLIRYENEEAVDDSQLPKDRFSAERLKGVDSTLKIQPAELGDSAVYLCASCRDRVYEQYFGPGTRLTVT.

This chain connects TRBV4-3 to TRBJ2-5, with 8 bases that match TRBD2. The J call is uncertain, as TRBJ2-7 better fits the DNA end. The CDR3 spans 18 residues. CDR1 LGHNA and CDR2 YSLEER come from the germline V gene. The CDR3 nucleotides read TGCGCCAGCAGCCAAGAACCCAGCGGGAGCTCCAACACCTACGAGCAGTACTTC. Its protein product is CASSQEPSGSSNTYEQYF.

This clone was counted only a few times. The chain has TRBV28 and TRBJ2-2; D possibly corresponds to TRBD1 (6 bases). Germline-derived CDR1 and CDR2 are MDHEN and SYDVKM. V gave up 2 bases and J gave up 6 bases, with 16 bases separating them. The CDR3 is 16 residues long. CDR3 region: CASSLMLGGVAGELFF. The CDR3 DNA reads TGTGCCAGCAGTTTAATGTTAGGGGGAGTTGCCGGGGAGCTGTTTTTT.

This clone was observed a handful of times. The chain joins TRBV6-1 to TRBJ1-4; TRBD1 matches 8 bases. Germline CDR1 and CDR2: MNHNS and SASEGT. The CDR3 totals 15 residues. With 5 bases clipped from V and 8 bases from J, the junction kept 10 bases outside the gene matches. DNA for the CDR3: TGTGCCAGCAGTAGTCACAGGGGGAGAACCGAAAAACTGTTTTTT. Translating gives CASSSHRGRTEKLFF.

The chain couples TRBV6-5 to TRBJ1-2, with TRBD1 as a possible D gene (6 bases). The CDR3 loop spans 14 amino acids. Germline CDR1 and CDR2: MNHEY and SVGAGI. Trimming left V 6 bases short and J 2 bases short, with 13 bases between. The CDR3, as DNA: TGTGCCAGCAGCCAAGGGGGACGGAACTATGGCTACACCTTC. Its translation: CASSQGGRNYGYTF.

The chain recombines TRBV29-1 with TRBJ1-1, with no clear D. Germline loops: CDR1 SQVTM, CDR2 ANQGSEA. The V end lost 4 bases, the J end lost 1 base, and 10 bases lay between the germline ends. The CDR3 extends over 13 amino acids. The CDR3 sequence: CSVGYFGNTEAFF. CDR3 bases: TGCAGCGTTGGGTACTTTGGGAACACTGAAGCTTTCTTT.

The CDR3 DNA sequence: TGTGCCAGCAGTTTACCAGGGGCCGCTGGAAACACCATATATTTT. This translates into CASSLPGAAGNTIYF. The chain links TRBV28 to TRBJ1-3; perhaps TRBD1 as D (6 bases). Germline loops: CDR1 MDHEN, CDR2 SYDVKM. Trimming shortened V by 2 bases and J by 2 bases, and 10 bases separated the two germline ends. The CDR3 is 15 amino acids.

This clone was recorded a few times. The rearrangement uses TRBV19 and TRBJ1-2; maybe TRBD1 (5 bases). The CDR3 is 13 residues long. From germline, CDR1 is LNHDA and CDR2 SQIVND (reference sequence). Trimming left V 8 bases short and J 7 bases short, with 17 bases between. CDR3 coding DNA: TGTGCCAGTTGGACCGGGGGGGGAAGTGGCTACACCTTC. This gives the protein CASWTGGGSGYTF.

This clone is a singleton in its sample. The chain employs TRBV4-2 and TRBJ2-1, with D perhaps matching TRBD2 (7 bases). Germline V gives CDR1 LGHNA, CDR2 YNFKEQ. The V and J ends lost 4 bases and 0 bases respectively, with 16 bases between them. The CDR3 has 17 amino acids. Here the CDR3 reads CASSPQLGGLSYNEQFF. For the CDR3, the DNA is TGTGCCAGCAGCCCTCAACTCGGGGGGCTCTCCTACAATGAGCAGTTCTTC.

The chain joins TRBV7-2 to TRBJ2-7, with D tentatively TRBD2 (6 bases). Germline CDR1 reads SGHTA; CDR2 reads FQGNSA. Trimming shortened V by 1 base and J by 7 bases, and 14 bases separated the two germline ends. The CDR3 extends over 14 amino acids. CDR3: CASSLEAGPREQYF. Here the CDR3 DNA reads TGTGCCAGCAGCTTAGAGGCGGGACCGAGGGAGCAGTACTTC.

This sequence joins TRBV29-1 and TRBJ1-2; the D gene is possibly TRBD1 (6 bases). V lost 7 bases, J lost 7 bases, and 10 bases lay in between. Germline CDR1 reads SQVTM; CDR2 reads ANQGSEA. The CDR3 runs to 10 residues. CDR3 nucleotide sequence: TGCAGCGACAGGGCGGCTGGCTACACCTTC. Translating it yields CSDRAAGYTF.

The V and J genes are TRBV6-4 and TRBJ1-6; D is unresolved. V lost 0 bases to trimming and J lost 7 bases, with 7 bases between them. Germline loops: CDR1 MRHNA, CDR2 SNTAGT. This CDR3 has 14 residues. The CDR3 loop is CASSDSPGNSPLHF. CDR3 coding DNA: TGTGCCAGCAGTGACTCTCCGGGGAATTCACCCCTCCACTTT.

The chain carries TRBV30 and TRBJ2-1; TRBD1 agrees at 9 bases. Trimming removed 2 bases from V and 2 bases from J; junction bases left unmatched: 4. Germline V lookup: CDR1 GTSNPN, CDR2 SVGIG (reference sequence). The CDR3 consists of 15 residues. CDR3 in amino acids: CAWSNRGLAYNEQFF. The DNA for the CDR3 is TGTGCCTGGAGTAACAGGGGGCTTGCCTACAATGAGCAGTTCTTC.

This clone has more than one count but fewer than ten. The chain employs TRBV7-3 and TRBJ2-3; the D is unclear. Germline V lookup: CDR1 SGHTA, CDR2 FQGTGA. Trimming stripped 5 bases from V and 0 bases from J, with 18 bases between. This CDR3 has 17 residues. DNA of the CDR3: TGTGCCAGCAGCCGAGCCCCGACATCTAATAGCACAGATACGCAGTATTTT. Translating gives CASSRAPTSNSTDTQYF.